Listed below are T cell receptor beta chains from one sample, sequenced in a study of blood T cells in healthy people across ages. Each CDR3 protein gets one entry after TCRdb re-called the 5' RACE reads with MiXCR. The table records 700,000 to 950,000 distinct CDR3 sequences, more than 40% of them present only once. Material for sequencing was blood. These receptors were taken from an older woman in good health. The CDR3 runs from the conserved cysteine through the conserved F or W. Each record gives: J gene, V gene, CDR3 protein.

TRBJ2-5,TRBV7-8,CASSKTGVVSRETQYF
TRBJ2-1,TRBV12-5,CASGRGGASDEQFF
TRBJ1-2,TRBV29-1,CSVGPGGFGYTF
TRBJ2-2,TRBV4-1,CASSQESLAGARNTGELFF
TRBJ2-7,TRBV9,CASSQSQRAQGPYEQYF
TRBJ2-3,TRBV6-1,CASSGGINGQLAGGSTDTQYF
TRBJ2-1,TRBV7-2,CASSLEGLAGGMQFF
TRBJ1-2,TRBV25-1,CASSDLVRESGYTF
TRBJ2-7,TRBV11-2,CASSVGTSGNEQYF
TRBJ2-5,TRBV6-1,CATSSADETQYF
.,TRBV11-2,CASSLVAGGYNEQYF
TRBJ1-4,TRBV7-3,CASSSQGFGNEKLFF
TRBJ2-2,TRBV20-1,CSASQENTGELFF
TRBJ2-3,TRBV7-3,CASSIPGEADTQYF
TRBJ1-2,TRBV12-3/TRBV12-4,CASSPSLQGHYGYTF
.,TRBV5-5,CASSLTGGLLEQYF
TRBJ2-5,TRBV20-1,CSARRREEIQYF
TRBJ2-7,TRBV6-6,CASSYPLADSYEQYF
TRBJ1-2,TRBV12-5,CASGLSVVQAFYGYTF
TRBJ2-1,TRBV7-2,CASSTTSLGEQFF
TRBJ2-1,TRBV2,CASSEQGGGGQFF
TRBJ2-1,TRBV3-1,CASSQAPAGYNEQFF
TRBJ2-3,TRBV29-1,CSVDGAGLADTQYF
TRBJ2-3,TRBV6-1,CASTLKFTGGESDTQYF
TRBJ1-1,TRBV7-8,CASSRTGKHTEAFF
TRBJ2-1,TRBV6-1,CASSDLSTRGGNEQFF
TRBJ1-2,TRBV3-1,CASSSPGNYGYTF
TRBJ2-1,TRBV20-1,CSAQTSGSSQFF
TRBJ2-1,TRBV7-3,CASRPAGGGYWFF
TRBJ2-2,TRBV4-2,CASSKGLPGGELFF
TRBJ1-2,TRBV30,CAWSVNGRQGADGYTF
TRBJ2-1,TRBV25-1,CASRGARGPLLNEQFF
TRBJ2-7,TRBV7-3,CASGELGGGISSYEQYF
TRBJ2-4,TRBV20-1,CSAAGVAKNIQYF
.,TRBV24-1,CATSGGSGSPIEQYF
TRBJ2-5,TRBV29-1,CSVDDGVQETQYF
TRBJ2-7,TRBV14,CASSRAWDYEQYF
TRBJ2-3,TRBV7-3,CASSSGLAGSDTQYF
TRBJ2-6,TRBV11-2,CASSLYTDVSGANVLTF
TRBJ1-2,TRBV4-2,CASSQRQGDYYGYTF
TRBJ2-3,TRBV4-1,CASSQDKGTSGGALDTQYF